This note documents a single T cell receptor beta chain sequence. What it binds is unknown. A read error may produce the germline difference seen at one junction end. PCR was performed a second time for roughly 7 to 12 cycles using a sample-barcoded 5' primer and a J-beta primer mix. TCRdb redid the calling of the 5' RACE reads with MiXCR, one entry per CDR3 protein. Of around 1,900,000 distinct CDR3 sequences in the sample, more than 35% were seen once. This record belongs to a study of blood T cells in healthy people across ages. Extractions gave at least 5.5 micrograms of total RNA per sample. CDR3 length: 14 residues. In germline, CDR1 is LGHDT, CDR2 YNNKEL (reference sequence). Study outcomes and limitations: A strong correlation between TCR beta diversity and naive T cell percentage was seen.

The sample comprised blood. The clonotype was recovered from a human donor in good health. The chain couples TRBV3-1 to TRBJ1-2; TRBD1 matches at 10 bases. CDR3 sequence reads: CASSQIRTGGGDTF. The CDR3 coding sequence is TGTGCCAGCAGCCAAATAAGGACAGGGGGTGGCGACACCTTC.